The source of this T cell receptor (beta chain) is a study of blood T cells in healthy people across ages. Using a J-beta primer mix together with a sample-barcoded 5' primer, a second PCR was run for roughly 7 to 11 cycles. TCRdb re-called the 5' RACE reads with MiXCR, one entry per CDR3 protein. Of about 930,000 distinct CDR3 sequences listed, roughly 29% are singletons. The study, taken as a whole, reports: Nothing was known about donor CMV status, and this possibly confounded expanded clonotype changes.

Of note for this clonotype: Its target is unknown.

Per germline, CDR1 SGHVT and CDR2 SQSDAQ. The CDR3 has 16 residues. Trimming removed 2 bases from V and 6 bases from J, with 20 bases in between. This sample also appeared in a second study, on T cells of mothers and their children. That paper adds: Each mother yielded more than 9.5 million TCR beta CDR3 reads. Each child yielded several million reads.

The rearrangement joins TRBV7-4 to TRBJ2-7; maybe TRBD1 (6 bases). Material for sequencing was blood. The receptor was derived from a woman aged 40-49 years in good health. The CDR3 here is CASSLSDSGDGGEQYF. CDR3 DNA sequence: TGTGCCAGCAGCTTATCCGACTCAGGGGACGGTGGCGAGCAGTACTTC.